The 19 T cell receptor beta chains reported below all come from one sample, sequenced in a study of T cell clonality in common variable immunodeficiency. Broader study findings: In common variable immunodeficiency, TCR beta chains reportedly carried fewer deletions and N-nucleotide insertions.

Sequencing used immunoSEQ multiplex PCR; TCRdb keeps in-frame clones, though not all of them. The specimen gives more than 35,000 clones without singletons; the ten biggest hold roughly 5.5%. Antigens of these TCRs are unknown. Material for sequencing was peripheral blood mononuclear cells. Receptors originate from a human donor with common variable immunodeficiency.

This clone was detected only a few times. The read finishes 3 residues shy of the CDR3 end, and the germline J gene is used to complete it. The chain joins TRBV7-9 to TRBJ2-7; unclear D gene. Germline V CDR1 and CDR2: SEHNR, FQNEAQ (reference sequence). The CDR3 has 14 amino acids. The germline V and J ends were trimmed by 1 base and 3 bases, with 10 bases remaining between them. Incomplete CDR3 DNA: TGTGCCAGCAGCTTAGTTGTCACCTACTACGAG. Its translation: CASSLVVTYYE. The whole CDR3 is CASSLVVTYYEQYF.

This clone was found a few times. The CDR3 end is not reached by the read, which stops 3 residues before it; the germline J gene fills it in. The gene calls are TRBV7-6 and TRBJ2-5, with TRBD2 as a possible D gene (5 bases). Germline CDR1 is SGHVS and CDR2 is FNYEAQ. The CDR3 runs 14 residues. Deletions cut 5 bases from V and 1 base from J, with 11 bases between. The CDR3 reads CASSLRATQETQYF. The covered CDR3 bases are TGTGCCAGCAGCCTGAGGGCCACCCAAGAGACC. The full variable domain, in which reference TRBV7-6 and TRBJ2-5 provide the parts outside the CDR3, is GAGVSQSPRYKVTKRGQDVALRCDPISGHVSLYWYRQALGQGPEFLTYFNYEAQQDKSGLPNDRFSAERPEGSISTLTIQRTEQRDSAMYRCASSLRATQETQYFGPGTRLLVL.

Regarding this clone: The CDR3 end is not reached by the read, which stops 3 residues before it; the germline J gene fills it in. V gene TRBV7-2 combines with J gene TRBJ2-1; 16 bases map to TRBD2. CDR1 is SGHTA, CDR2 FQGNSA, per germline. V shed 0 bases, J shed 8 bases, and the junction held 7 bases outside the gene matches. This CDR3 is 18 amino acids long. Here the CDR3 reads CASSLATGTSGGAYEQFF. The CDR3 bases that were read are TGTGCCAGCAGCTTAGCCACCGGGACTAGCGGGGGGGCCTATGAG.

About this clone itself: The read ends 3 residues early relative to the CDR3; the germline J gene fills the gap. The chain uses TRBV19 and TRBJ1-5, with TRBD1 matching 8 bases. V dropped 2 bases and J dropped 2; count of bases not matched to a gene: 8. In germline, CDR1 is LNHDA, CDR2 SQIVND (reference sequence). This CDR3 is 17 amino acids long. CDR3 DNA, as far as it was read: TGTGCCAGTAGTATACTCGACAGGGGCAAGGGCAATCAGCCC. This encodes CASSILDRGKGNQP. The entire CDR3 protein reads CASSILDRGKGNQPQHF.

This clone appeared many times. The sequence runs out 3 residues before the end of the CDR3; the remainder is reconstructed from the germline J gene. This rearrangement joins TRBV5-1 to TRBJ2-3; possible D gene TRBD2, 5 bases. V gave up 4 bases and J gave up 3 bases, with 15 bases separating them. The CDR3 loop spans 15 amino acids. Germline V gene sequence: CDR1 SGHRS, CDR2 YFSETQ. The CDR3 reads CASSRGTPGTDTQYF. The CDR3 DNA, read in part, is TGCGCCAGCAGCCGGGGAACCCCGGGGACAGATACG.

This clone appeared a few times. The read falls 3 residues short of the CDR3 end, and the missing part is taken from the germline J gene. This chain connects TRBV30 to TRBJ1-6, with 8 bases that match TRBD1. The CDR3 runs 13 residues. From germline, CDR1 is GTSNPN and CDR2 SVGIG (reference sequence). V shed 5 bases and J 6 bases; nucleotides not matched to a gene: 3. The CDR3 spells CAWAGQVNSPLHF. The covered CDR3 bases are TGTGCCTGGGCGGGACAGGTTAATTCACCC.

There are many counts of this clone. The read is 3 residues too short to cover the CDR3 end, so that end is filled in from the germline J gene. The chain combines TRBV5-6 with TRBJ2-5; 8 bases agree with TRBD2. The CDR3 consists of 15 residues. The germline V gene encodes CDR1 SGHDT and CDR2 YYEEEE. Trimming cost V 4 bases and J 5 bases; bases outside gene matches: 10. CDR3 sequence: CASSVRRVAGETQYF. The CDR3 DNA, read in part, is TGTGCCAGCAGCGTCCGCAGGGTAGCGGGGGAGACC. The entire variable domain, with the rest obtained from reference TRBV5-6 and TRBJ2-5, is as follows: DAGVTQSPTHLIKTRGQQVTLRCSPKSGHDTVSWYQQALGQGPQFIFQYYEEEERQRGNFPDRFSGHQFPNYSSELNVNALLLGDSALYLCASSVRRVAGETQYFGPGTRLLVL.

Comment on this clone: The read halts 3 residues ahead of the CDR3 end, with the missing end drawn from the germline J gene. The rearrangement uses TRBV30 and TRBJ2-1, with a possible D match to TRBD1 (6 bases). There are 15 residues in the CDR3. The germline CDR1 and CDR2 sequences are GTSNPN and SVGIG (reference sequence). V lost 0 bases and J 7 bases, leaving 16 bases between the germline ends. The sequenced part of the CDR3 DNA is TGTGCCTGGAGTGTTAGGGTGGCAGGGGTGAATGAG. It translates to CAWSVRVAGVNE. The CDR3 in its entirety is CAWSVRVAGVNEQFF. Drawing the rest from reference TRBV30 and TRBJ2-1, the complete variable domain is SQTIHQWPATLVQPVGSPLSLECTVEGTSNPNLYWYRQAAGRGLQLLFYSVGIGQISSEVPQNLSASRPQDRQFILSSKKLLLSDSGFYLCAWSVRVAGVNEQFFGPGTRLTVL.

This clone came up a few times. The CDR3 end is not reached by the read, which stops 3 residues before it; the germline J gene fills it in. The V gene is TRBV7-2, the J gene TRBJ1-3, with 7 bases lining up with TRBD1. With 8 bases clipped from V and 6 bases from J, the junction kept 13 bases outside the gene matches. The CDR3 contains 15 residues. The germline gives CDR1 SGHTA, CDR2 FQGNSA. The DNA read from the CDR3 is TGTGCCAGCTTCTCAGGGGGGCTGGGAACAAACACC. Protein product: CASFSGGLGTNT. The full CDR3 sequence reads CASFSGGLGTNTIYF.

This clone was seen only a few times. The read ends 3 residues shy of where the CDR3 ends; the end is completed using the germline J gene. The chain uses TRBV2 and TRBJ1-6; TRBD1 matches 9 bases. The CDR3 sequence is 14 residues long. Germline assignment: CDR1 SNHLY and CDR2 FYNNEI. With V trimmed by 4 bases and J by 6 bases, 1 base remained unmatched. The CDR3 DNA, read in part, is TGTGCCAGCAGTGGGACAGGGGTTAATTCACCC. It yields the protein CASSGTGVNSP. The full CDR3 sequence reads CASSGTGVNSPLHF.

This clone was seen ten or more times. The read falls 3 residues short of the CDR3 end, and the missing part is taken from the germline J gene. The V and J genes are TRBV7-2 and TRBJ2-1; 9 bases align to TRBD2. The CDR3 has 13 residues. J gave up 9 bases and V 4 bases, and 4 bases lay outside the gene matches. CDR1 and CDR2 from the germline V gene are SGHTA and FQGNSA. CDR3 DNA, as far as it was read: TGTGCCAGCAGCTCCCAACTAGCGGGTGAG. This encodes CASSSQLAGE. The full-length CDR3 reads as CASSSQLAGEQFF.

This clone was seen only a few times. Read data end 3 residues before the CDR3 end; the end is taken from the germline J gene. The rearrangement links TRBV7-9 to TRBJ2-7; a weak D match, TRBD1 (6 bases). The CDR3 is 15 residues long. CDR1 and CDR2 from the germline V gene are SEHNR and FQNEAQ (reference sequence). Trimming removed 0 bases from V and 5 bases from J, with 14 bases in between. The part of the CDR3 DNA that was read is TGTGCCAGCAGCTTAGCGATGTTGGGGGCTGACGAG. As protein: CASSLAMLGADE. The full CDR3 protein is CASSLAMLGADEQYF.

Points on this clone: The CDR3 end falls 3 residues outside the read, so it is completed with the germline J gene. V is TRBV20-1 and J is TRBJ2-5; 7 bases agree with TRBD2. V was pared by 3 bases and J by 2 bases, with 9 bases of the junction left unmatched. The CDR3 is 15 amino acids. Germline CDR1 and CDR2: DFQATT and SNEGSKA (reference sequence). This CDR3 reads CSASLRGGAQETQYF. The sequenced CDR3 bases are TGCAGTGCTAGTTTGAGGGGAGGGGCACAAGAGACC.

This clone came up many times. The read comes to an end 3 residues before the CDR3 does, leaving the germline J gene to fill in the end. The J gene is TRBJ2-5, the V gene TRBV2, with 8 bases identical to TRBD1. The J segment lost 4 bases and the V segment lost 6 bases, leaving 10 bases of the junction unmatched. The CDR3 length is 15 residues. Germline V CDR1 and CDR2: SNHLY, FYNNEI. The CDR3 region is CASRVIPDRAETQYF. The DNA read from the CDR3 is TGTGCCAGCAGGGTTATCCCGGACAGGGCAGAGACC.

This clone was recorded a few times. Coverage ceases 3 residues before the CDR3 finishes, and the germline J gene fills in the end. The chain recombines TRBV19 with TRBJ2-7; D is tentatively TRBD1 or TRBD2 (6 bases each). The length of the CDR3 is 13 residues. Germline V CDR1 and CDR2: LNHDA, SQIVND (reference sequence). Trimming removed 3 bases at V and 5 bases at J, with 11 bases between. CDR3 residues: CASSITGRNEQYF. CDR3 bases read: TGTGCCAGTAGTATCACAGGGAGGAACGAG.

This clone was found many times. Read sequence stops 3 residues before the CDR3 end, and the germline J gene provides the missing end. The chain employs TRBV5-1 and TRBJ2-5; 9 positions match TRBD1. The length of the CDR3 is 15 residues. V lost 4 bases and J lost 3; bases outside the gene matches: 7. Germline V gene lookup returns CDR1 SGHRS and CDR2 YFSETQ. Incomplete CDR3 DNA: TGCGCCAGCAGCCAAGGACAGGGGTCGAAAGAGACC. It codes for CASSQGQGSKET. The entire CDR3 protein is CASSQGQGSKETQYF.

This clone came up many times. The read comes to an end 3 residues before the CDR3 does, leaving the germline J gene to fill in the end. V and J are TRBV19 and TRBJ1-5; maybe TRBD1 (5 bases). Per the germline V gene, CDR1 is LNHDA and CDR2 is SQIVND (reference sequence). The V end lost 7 bases, the J end lost 5 bases, and 15 bases lay between the germline ends. The CDR3 contains 14 residues. The sequenced CDR3 bases are TGTGCCAGTACCGCTGGGGGGGACTATCAGCCC. Protein sequence: CASTAGGDYQP. The complete CDR3 sequence is CASTAGGDYQPQHF.

This clone was observed at least ten times. From the germline J gene comes the end of the CDR3, since the read stops 3 residues before it. The chain employs TRBV5-1 and TRBJ1-3; a possible D gene is TRBD1 (5 bases). V was cut by 0 bases and J by 0 bases, with 10 bases left in between. The V gene's germline CDR1 is SGHRS and CDR2 YFSETQ. The CDR3 runs to 16 residues. The sequenced CDR3 bases are TGCGCCAGCAGCTTGGACAGGCCGAGCTCTGGAAACACC. It yields the protein CASSLDRPSSGNT. The CDR3 reads in full as CASSLDRPSSGNTIYF.

CDR3 DNA (partial): TGTGCCAGTAGTTTGGGACAGGTAAAAAACAATGAG. This gives the protein CASSLGQVKNNE. The full CDR3 protein is CASSLGQVKNNEQFF. The J gene is TRBJ2-1, the V gene TRBV19, with 8 bases that match TRBD1. The missing CDR3 end, 3 residues past where the read stops, is filled in from the germline J gene. Germline CDR1 reads LNHDA; CDR2 reads SQIVND (reference sequence). This CDR3 has 15 amino acids. J lost 5 bases, V lost 5 bases, and 8 bases had no gene match. Drawing the rest from reference TRBV19 and TRBJ2-1, the complete variable domain is DGGITQSPKYLFRKEGQNVTLSCEQNLNHDAMYWYRQDPGQGLRLIYYSQIVNDFQKGDIAEGYSVSREKKESFPLTVTSAQKNPTAFYLCASSLGQVKNNEQFFGPGTRLTVL.